This entry features one T cell receptor (beta chain) sequence. Original handling: Reference gene primers were amplified, and this amplification served to estimate nucleated cell counts. Profiling relied on immunoSEQ multiplex PCR, and the TCRdb table lists in-frame clones only, not all of them. V, J and clone size reflect that table, while D and trimming were determined from the DNA. The table includes about 64,000 clones, 70% to 90% detected once. The sample belongs to a study of blood T cell repertoires in COVID-19. Across the whole study: Sites across the United States, Italy and Spain contributed samples from acute and convalescent COVID-19. PBMCs, B-cell-depleted T cells, or T cells provided the cDNA or gDNA that made up the material.

Trimming removed 7 bases from V and 6 bases from J; junction bases left unmatched: 7. The CDR3 has 14 amino acids. The germline CDR1 and CDR2 sequences are SGHRS and YFSETQ. This receptor was obtained from a man aged 50-59 years with active COVID-19. The rearrangement joins TRBV5-1 to TRBJ2-1, with TRBD2 matching over 10 bases. Input material: peripheral blood. The CDR3 region has the DNA TGCGCCAGCTACCAGCGGGAGGGGCGCAATGAGCAGTTCTTC. Its protein is CASYQREGRNEQFF.